This record looks at one T cell receptor (beta chain) sequence and its context. Unmatched junction bases numbered 8, after V lost 6 bases and J lost 2 bases. This CDR3 is built from 15 residues. Germline CDR1 is SGHNT and CDR2 is YYREEE (reference sequence). Per the original data handling: Reference gene primer amplification yielded estimated nucleated cell counts. Assay used: immunoSEQ multiplex PCR; TCRdb lists only in-frame clones, some missing. Clone size and V and J calls were adopted from that table, with D and trimming inferred from the DNA. The sample shows roughly 130,000 clones, roughly four fifths of them seen only once. This entry comes from a study of blood T cell repertoires in COVID-19. About the research overall: Donors in the United States, Italy and Spain gave samples during acute or convalescent COVID-19. The analysed material was cDNA or gDNA that came from T cells, B-cell-depleted T cells, or PBMCs.

V usage is TRBV5-4 and J usage is TRBJ2-1; 7 bases fit TRBD1. Sequenced: peripheral blood. This receptor was obtained from a man older than 75 with acute or convalescent COVID-19. In DNA, the CDR3 is TGTGCCAGCACCATACCGAGGGGGCCCTACAATGAGCAGTTCTTC. Protein: CASTIPRGPYNEQFF.